The clone carrying this T cell receptor (beta chain) was seen many times. The germline V gene has CDR1 MGHRA and CDR2 YSYEKL. With V trimmed by 2 bases and J by 7 bases, 9 bases remained unmatched. The CDR3 is made up of 17 amino acids. The sample belongs to a study of T-cell reconstitution after alpha-beta-depleted transplantation in children. Preparation of the TCRbeta library was carried out with unique molecular identifiers. TCRdb passed the PCR reads through MiXCR, listing each CDR3 protein once. The repertoire consists of over 150,000 distinct CDR3 sequences, with about 14% occurring once and the leading ten covering less than 15%.

This sequence joins TRBV4-1 and TRBJ2-1; TRBD2 aligns across 12 bases. The receptor's source is a human donor who donated a stem cell graft to a child with acute lymphoblastic leukemia. The sample in question was PBMCs from the stem cell graft donor, obtained from the stem cell graft. DNA for the CDR3: TGCGCCAGCAGCCAAATTCTTACTAGCGGGAGGAAAAATGAGCAGTTCTTC. As protein: CASSQILTSGRKNEQFF.